The clone carrying this TCR beta chain came up many times. Its antigen remains unknown. Time point indicated: newly diagnosed GD, antithyroid drugs for less than 3 months. Preparation of the TCR library used RNA extracted from PBMCs. The sample belongs to a study of regulatory T cells in long-lasting Graves disease. Study summary: Graves' patients (newly diagnosed) had been on antithyroid drugs under 3 months.

Overall study results and limits: Favored usage of TRBV28, TRBJ1-2 and TRBJ2-5 was recorded in persistent disease.

In building TCR beta libraries, iRepertoire HTBI primers were used together with Arm-PCR of CDR3 regions. TCRdb reprocessed the multiplex PCR reads via MiXCR and lists one record per CDR3 protein. The table includes approximately 350,000 distinct CDR3 sequences, 15% to 20% detected once. The CDR3 consists of 15 residues. Per the germline V gene, CDR1 is GTSNPN and CDR2 is SVGIG (reference sequence). V was trimmed by 3 bases and J by 8 bases, leaving 20 bases between them. This same sample was also part of a study on T cells in Graves' hyperthyroidism and ophthalmopathy. That study adds: The diagnostic basis comprised clinical symptoms, serum thyroxine and TRAb, thyroid ultrasound and orbital computed tomography. HTBI primers drove first-round RT-PCR of the TCR CDR3.

This TCR was recovered from a woman between 18 and 30 years old with Graves disease. The chain combines TRBV30 with TRBJ2-1, with TRBD1 as a possible D gene (5 bases). Material: peripheral blood mononuclear cells (PBMCs), obtained at new diagnosis, from a patient treated with antithyroid drugs. CDR3 in DNA: TGTGCCTGGAGCCTTCAGGGTCGTGAAGTCGATGAGCAGTTCTTC. Protein sequence: CAWSLQGREVDEQFF.